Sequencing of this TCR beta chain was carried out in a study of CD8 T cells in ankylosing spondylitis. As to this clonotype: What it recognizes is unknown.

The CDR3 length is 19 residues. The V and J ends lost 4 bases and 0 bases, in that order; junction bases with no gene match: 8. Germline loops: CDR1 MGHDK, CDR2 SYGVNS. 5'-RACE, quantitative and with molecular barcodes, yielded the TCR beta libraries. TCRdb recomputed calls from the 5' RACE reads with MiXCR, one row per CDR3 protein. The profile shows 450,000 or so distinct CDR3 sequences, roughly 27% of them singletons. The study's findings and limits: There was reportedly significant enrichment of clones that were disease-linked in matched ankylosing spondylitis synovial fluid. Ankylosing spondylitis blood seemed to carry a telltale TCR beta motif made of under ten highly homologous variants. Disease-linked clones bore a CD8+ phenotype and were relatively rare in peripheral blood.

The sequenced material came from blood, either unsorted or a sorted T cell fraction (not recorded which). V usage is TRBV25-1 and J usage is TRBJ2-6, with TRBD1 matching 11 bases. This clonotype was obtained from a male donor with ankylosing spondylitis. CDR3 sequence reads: CASSALGTGGSSGANVLTF. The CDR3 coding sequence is TGTGCCAGCAGTGCTCTGGGGACAGGGGGGAGCTCTGGGGCCAACGTCCTGACTTTC.